What follows are 27 T cell receptor beta chains derived from one specimen sequenced in a study of cytomegalovirus exposure and HLA in healthy donors (dated by TCRdb to 2017 to 2019). Preparation of the library involved the immunoSEQ multiplex PCR assay. For the multiplex PCR, a mixture combining 60 forward primers for TCR Vbeta segments and 13 reverse primers for TCR Jbeta segments was used. What TCRdb holds here is the immuneACCESS table cut down to in-frame rearrangements. Part of the clones is not present; checked against another copy, under half of the missing clones reflect an unresolved V gene, and the others are unexplained. The sample profile shows 100,000 to 150,000 clones; 73% of them were found once. The ten largest clonotypes hold around 4% of the sample. Sequencing used PBMCs. These receptors originate from a woman in her 40s in good health and CMV-seronegative.

By its share, this clone is large (0.1 to 1%). The rearrangement links TRBV6-1 to TRBJ1-2, with 8 bases that match TRBD1. The CDR3 runs 14 residues. Germline-derived CDR1 and CDR2 are MNHNS and SASEGT. V lost 5 bases and J lost 4; bases outside the gene matches: 6. The CDR3 DNA reads TGTGCCAGCAGTCCTGGGACAGGTTTCTATGGCTACACCTTC. It yields the protein CASSPGTGFYGYTF.

J is TRBJ1-1 and V is TRBV6-5; 7 positions match TRBD1. The CDR3 runs 12 residues. The germline V gene encodes CDR1 MNHEY and CDR2 SVGAGI. The CDR3 DNA sequence: TGTGTGACGGGACAGCTGAACACTGAAGCTTTCTTT. This translates into CVTGQLNTEAFF.

This clone was detected only a few times. The chain links TRBV10-3 to TRBJ1-1; TRBD1 might be the D (6 bases). V lost 2 bases and J 1 base, leaving 11 bases between the germline ends. The CDR3 has 15 residues. The germline V gene has CDR1 ENHRY and CDR2 SYGVKD. Here the CDR3 DNA reads TGTGCCATCAGTGAGCCGGGACAAGGGAACACTGAAGCTTTCTTT. Its translation is CAISEPGQGNTEAFF.

This rearrangement joins TRBV11-2 to TRBJ2-7, with D perhaps matching TRBD1 (6 bases). V was pared by 3 bases and J by 0 bases, with 15 bases between. Germline-derived CDR1 and CDR2 are SGHAT and FQNNGV. CDR3 length: 16 residues. The CDR3 DNA is TGTGCCAGCAGCTTGGTCAGGGGTCTCGGCTCCTACGAGCAGTACTTC. It yields the protein CASSLVRGLGSYEQYF.

The V call is TRBV18, the J call TRBJ2-5, with 8 bases that match TRBD1. Germline assignment: CDR1 KGHSH and CDR2 LQKENI. The trim removed 5 bases at V and 5 bases at J, leaving 4 bases unmatched. The CDR3 length is 13 residues. As DNA, the CDR3 is TGTGCCAGCTCATCGGACAGGGCCGAGACCCAGTACTTC. Amino acids: CASSSDRAETQYF. Full variable domain (outside the CDR3, taken from reference TRBV18 and TRBJ2-5): NAGVMQNPRHLVRRRGQEARLRCSPMKGHSHVYWYRQLPEEGLKFMVYLQKENIIDESGMPKERFSAEFPKEGPSILRIQQVVRGDSAAYFCASSSDRAETQYFGPGTRLLVL.

The chain links TRBV19 to TRBJ1-2; D uncertain. The CDR3 loop spans 13 amino acids. Germline CDR1 and CDR2: LNHDA and SQIVND (reference sequence). Deletions cut 3 bases from V and 3 bases from J, with 8 bases between. The CDR3 loop reads CASSIQRDYGYTF. The CDR3 nucleotides are TGTGCCAGTAGTATTCAGAGGGACTATGGCTACACCTTC.

V gene TRBV29-1 combines with J gene TRBJ2-2; possibly TRBD2 for D (6 bases). The CDR3 loop spans 14 amino acids. Trimming stripped 1 base from V and 4 bases from J, with 10 bases between. Germline lookup yields CDR1 SQVTM and CDR2 ANQGSEA. The CDR3 here is CSVEGVGGTGELFF. CDR3 DNA: TGCAGCGTTGAAGGTGTGGGAGGCACCGGGGAGCTGTTTTTT.

The V call is TRBV5-6, the J call TRBJ2-3; D is perhaps TRBD2 (6 bases). CDR1 is SGHDT and CDR2 is YYEEEE in the germline V gene. V was shortened by 0 bases and J by 0 bases, with 8 bases between the two germline ends. The CDR3 runs to 15 residues. CDR3 loop: CASSLGSGSTDTQYF. CDR3 bases: TGTGCCAGCAGCTTGGGTAGCGGCAGCACAGATACGCAGTATTTT.

The chain recombines TRBV7-2 with TRBJ2-7, with 8 nucleotides matching TRBD2. This CDR3 is 16 amino acids long. V lost 5 bases to trimming and J lost 5 bases; unmatched junction nucleotides: 14. Germline V gene data show CDR1 as SGHTA and CDR2 as FQGNSA. The CDR3 nucleotides are TGTGCCAGCAGCCCCGAGGGAGCGGGAGTTAAGAACGAGCAGTACTTC. Protein sequence: CASSPEGAGVKNEQYF.

The V call is TRBV4-3, the J call TRBJ2-3; 15 nucleotides match TRBD2. The CDR3 covers 17 residues. Per the germline V gene, CDR1 is LGHNA and CDR2 is YSLEER. V was pared by 3 bases and J by 8 bases, with 9 bases of the junction left unmatched. CDR3 in amino acids: CASSQRTSGGAGGTQYF. The DNA for the CDR3 is TGCGCCAGCAGCCAGCGGACTAGCGGGGGGGCGGGGGGTACGCAGTATTTT.

The chain employs TRBV5-1 and TRBJ1-1; possible D gene TRBD1, 6 bases. The CDR3 extends over 18 amino acids. Germline-derived CDR1 and CDR2 are SGHRS and YFSETQ. The V and J ends lost 4 bases and 4 bases respectively, with 26 bases between them. This CDR3 is CASSLLQFTGPSGTEAFF. In DNA, the CDR3 is TGCGCCAGCAGCCTTCTCCAATTCACAGGGCCCTCGGGCACTGAAGCTTTCTTT.

V and J are TRBV7-2 and TRBJ2-2, with 10 bases lining up with TRBD1. The length of the CDR3 is 16 residues. The J segment lost 7 bases and the V segment lost 6 bases, leaving 11 bases of the junction unmatched. Looked up from germline, CDR1 is SGHTA and CDR2 is FQGNSA. The CDR3 coding sequence is TGTGCCAGCAGGCCCGGGACAGGGGCGGTCGGCGGGGAGCTGTTTTTT. This gives the protein CASRPGTGAVGGELFF.

V usage is TRBV4-2 and J usage is TRBJ1-5; 7 bases agree with TRBD1. The CDR3 runs 15 residues. Germline V gene data show CDR1 as LGHNA and CDR2 as YNFKEQ. V shed 3 bases, J shed 3 bases, and the junction held 5 bases outside the gene matches. Here the CDR3 reads CASSQDGQVNQPQHF. The CDR3 nucleotides are TGTGCCAGCAGCCAGGACGGACAGGTCAATCAGCCCCAGCATTTT.

This clone was counted a few times. The chain recombines TRBV6-1 with TRBJ2-3; D is possibly TRBD2 (6 bases). The CDR3 consists of 14 residues. Trimming left V 5 bases short and J 0 bases short, with 9 bases between. Germline V CDR1 and CDR2: MNHNS, SASEGT. CDR3 bases: TGTGCCAGCAGTTTCCGGGGGAGCACAGATACGCAGTATTTT. This translates into CASSFRGSTDTQYF.

The chain joins TRBV25-1 to TRBJ1-2, with D perhaps matching TRBD1 (5 bases). Looked up from germline, CDR1 is MGHDK and CDR2 is SYGVNS. Deletions cut 3 bases from V and 4 bases from J, with 18 bases between. The CDR3 has 16 amino acids. The CDR3 nucleotides read TGTGCCAGCAGTGACCCCACCCCTCAGGGACTCTATGGCTACACCTTC. It codes for CASSDPTPQGLYGYTF.

V is TRBV5-1 and J is TRBJ2-1; 8 nucleotides agree with TRBD1. The V gene's germline CDR1 is SGHRS and CDR2 YFSETQ. The CDR3 consists of 16 residues. Germline trimming cut 4 bases from V and 0 bases from J; bases unmatched to any gene: 6. The CDR3, as DNA: TGCGCCAGCAGCCTAACAGGGGGGAGCTCCTACAATGAGCAGTTCTTC. Its translation is CASSLTGGSSYNEQFF.

The chain uses TRBV9 and TRBJ2-2; TRBD2 matches at 13 bases. The CDR3 is made up of 18 amino acids. Trimming at V came to 4 bases and at J to 0 bases, leaving 6 bases not matched to a gene. The germline CDR1 and CDR2 sequences are SGDLS and YYNGEE. CDR3: CASSFGTSGVANTGELFF. The CDR3 DNA reads TGTGCCAGCAGCTTCGGGACTAGCGGGGTTGCGAACACCGGGGAGCTGTTTTTT.

The V call is TRBV2, the J call TRBJ2-5; 7 bases agree with TRBD2. Germline V lookup: CDR1 SNHLY, CDR2 FYNNEI. The J segment lost 3 bases and the V segment lost 3 bases, leaving 4 bases of the junction unmatched. This CDR3 has 14 amino acids. CDR3 in amino acids: CASSDGRGKETQYF. As DNA, the CDR3 is TGTGCCAGCAGTGACGGGCGGGGGAAAGAGACCCAGTACTTC.

This clone has just a few counts. The CDR3 here is CAWTTGDNYGYTF. The CDR3 nucleotides are TGTGCCTGGACTACAGGGGATAACTATGGCTACACCTTC. The chain carries TRBV30 and TRBJ1-2, with 7 bases fitting TRBD1. The length of the CDR3 is 13 residues. Germline V gene lookup returns CDR1 GTSNPN and CDR2 SVGIG (reference sequence). J gave up 1 base and V 4 bases, and 3 bases lay outside the gene matches.

The chain carries TRBV27 and TRBJ2-3, with 7 bases fitting TRBD1. Per the germline V gene, CDR1 is MNHEY and CDR2 is SMNVEV (reference sequence). This CDR3 has 16 amino acids. V gave up 5 bases and J gave up 2 bases; unmatched junction bases: 10. CDR3 region: CASSALSGQITDTQYF. DNA for the CDR3: TGTGCCAGCAGTGCCCTCTCGGGACAGATCACAGATACGCAGTATTTT.

The rearrangement links TRBV7-9 to TRBJ2-1, with D perhaps TRBD2 (5 bases). Trimming took off 4 bases at V and 5 bases at J, with 12 bases between the two ends. CDR3 length: 14 residues. Per the germline V gene, CDR1 is SEHNR and CDR2 is FQNEAQ (reference sequence). CDR3 DNA sequence: TGTGCCAGCAGCTCGCAGCGGAGGCACAATGAGCAGTTCTTC. It is translated as CASSSQRRHNEQFF.

The rearrangement uses TRBV19 and TRBJ2-7; 13 bases line up with TRBD2. The CDR3 consists of 14 residues. The germline V gene has CDR1 LNHDA and CDR2 SQIVND (reference sequence). The trim removed 5 bases at V and 5 bases at J, leaving 3 bases unmatched. In DNA, the CDR3 is TGTGCCAGTAGTGGGGGACTAGCGGGGAACGAGCAGTACTTC. Its translation: CASSGGLAGNEQYF.

V and J are TRBV28 and TRBJ2-5; TRBD1 matches at 9 bases. The V and J ends lost 3 bases and 5 bases, in that order; junction bases with no gene match: 10. The V gene's germline CDR1 is MDHEN and CDR2 SYDVKM. CDR3 size: 16 residues. The CDR3 DNA follows: TGTGCCAGCAGTTTCTCCCACAGGGGGCCAGTCGAGACCCAGTACTTC. Its protein is CASSFSHRGPVETQYF.

The rearrangement uses TRBV29-1 and TRBJ1-1, with D possibly matching TRBD1 (5 bases). The CDR3 sequence is 11 residues long. Looked up from germline, CDR1 is SQVTM and CDR2 is ANQGSEA. Trimming left V 6 bases short and J 5 bases short, with 10 bases between. The CDR3 loop is CSVGGVTEAFF. CDR3 DNA: TGCAGCGTCGGGGGGGTAACTGAAGCTTTCTTT.

The rearrangement links TRBV6-5 to TRBJ2-7; 9 bases line up with TRBD1. The CDR3 consists of 16 residues. CDR1 is MNHEY, CDR2 SVGAGI, per germline. J gave up 3 bases and V 0 bases, and 6 bases lay outside the gene matches. The CDR3 sequence is CASSYSTGGVDYEQYF. Written as DNA, the CDR3 is TGTGCCAGCAGTTACTCGACAGGGGGGGTGGACTACGAGCAGTACTTC.

The V and J genes are TRBV7-8 and TRBJ2-7; TRBD1 agrees at 7 bases. Germline lookup yields CDR1 SGHVS and CDR2 FQNEAQ. The CDR3 loop spans 15 amino acids. V gave up 1 base and J gave up 2 bases; unmatched junction bases: 5. The CDR3 nucleotides read TGTGCCAGCAGCTTAGTCATGGGACAGACCTACGAGCAGTACTTC. Protein product: CASSLVMGQTYEQYF.

V gene TRBV6-1 combines with J gene TRBJ2-2, with 7 nucleotides matching TRBD2. V lost 4 bases to trimming and J lost 1 base; unmatched junction nucleotides: 12. Germline values: CDR1 MNHNS, CDR2 SASEGT. The CDR3 runs to 18 residues. The CDR3 spells CASSVVVLGGMNTGELFF. CDR3 bases: TGTGCCAGCAGTGTAGTCGTATTGGGGGGGATGAACACCGGGGAGCTGTTTTTT.